This T cell receptor (beta chain) was documented in a study of T cell repertoires in cytomegalovirus infection. Study at large: HLA-C-restricted CMV epitopes, recently identified, and well-studied HLA-B-restricted ones were used by the study. Signatures in public TCR beta sequences pointed to both CMV infection and matching HLA type.

Worth noting for this clonotype: Its target is unknown.

Whole-study results and caveats: Clonotypes of TCR beta that were HLA-C-restricted and CMV-specific dominated the ex vivo response.

TCRdb passed the reads through MiXCR, listing each CDR3 protein once. The repertoire holds 680,000 or so distinct CDR3 sequences, with around 32% as singletons. CDR3 length: 15 residues. V dropped 5 bases and J dropped 4; count of bases not matched to a gene: 5. Germline CDR1 LNHDA, CDR2 SQIVND (reference sequence). The source of this sequence is a human donor in good health (CMV status not recorded). Some clones in this sample may be carry-over from other donors' samples. The chain links TRBV19 to TRBJ1-3, with TRBD1 matching 10 bases. Sequencing was performed on cultured PBMCs, taken from culture after CMV antigen stimulation. The CDR3 reads CASSVDRGYGNTIYF. The DNA for the CDR3 is TGTGCCAGTAGTGTGGACAGGGGGTACGGAAACACCATATATTTT. Based on the CDR3 plus reference TRBV19 and TRBJ1-3, the full variable domain is DGGITQSPKYLFRKEGQNVTLSCEQNLNHDAMYWYRQDPGQGLRLIYYSQIVNDFQKGDIAEGYSVSREKKESFPLTVTSAQKNPTAFYLCASSVDRGYGNTIYFGEGSWLTVV.